Sequencing of this T cell receptor (beta chain) was carried out in a study of cytomegalovirus exposure and HLA in healthy donors. The PCR employed 60 Vbeta primers together with 13 Jbeta primers. Data came from immunoSEQ multiplex PCR; TCRdb stores just in-frame clones and leaves some out. The sample shows more than 85,000 clones, 60% to 80% of them seen only once. This sequence was found in a woman aged 25 to 39 in good health and CMV-seronegative. Material for sequencing was PBMCs.

CDR3 in amino acids: CAISDSGRVSEQYF. CDR3 DNA: TGTGCCATCAGTGATAGCGGGAGAGTTTCCGAGCAGTACTTC. This rearrangement joins TRBV10-3 to TRBJ2-7; 9 bases are shared with TRBD2. This CDR3 is built from 14 residues. Germline CDR1 ENHRY, CDR2 SYGVKD. Trimming removed 3 bases from V and 6 bases from J; junction bases left unmatched: 6.